These 10 T cell receptor beta chains were sequenced from one sample in a study of T cells in Graves' hyperthyroidism and ophthalmopathy (dated by TCRdb to between 2017 and 2020). Library preparation used multiplex PCR. Sequenced using an Illumina HiSeq 2000. Amplification of TCR beta CDR3 regions was carried out from RNA transcripts. The first round of RT-PCR for the TCR CDR3 was performed with the HTBI primer set and the Qiagen OneStep RT-PCR kit. TCRdb trimmed the raw reads at Q25, called clones with MiXCR and kept productive beta chains. Identical CDR3 proteins give one entry, which carries the most common genes and DNA. Here the sample has a few hundred thousand distinct CDR3 sequences; roughly 19% occur a single time. Less than 45% of the sample goes to the ten largest clones. Sequenced input: blood. These receptors all come from a man in his fifties with Graves' ophthalmopathy.

For this clonotype: A much larger clone lies a single base off, so this may be a read error. The chain recombines TRBV20-1 with TRBJ2-7, with 9 nucleotides matching TRBD1. The germline gives CDR1 DFQATT, CDR2 SNEGSKA (reference sequence). The V segment lost 7 bases and the J segment 1 base; nucleotides outside the gene matches: 5. The CDR3 is made up of 13 amino acids. This chain's CDR3 is CSVGQGWSYEQYF. As DNA, the CDR3 is TGCAGTGTCGGACAGGGGTGGTCCTACGAGCAGTACTTC.

In its sample, this clonotype was seen a few times. This rearrangement joins TRBV30 to TRBJ2-1; perhaps TRBD2 as D (5 bases). The ends were cut back, 3 bases at V and 6 bases at J, with 18 bases in the middle. The CDR3 totals 15 residues. The germline V gene encodes CDR1 GTSNPN and CDR2 SVGIG (reference sequence). The CDR3: CAWRNGRGIGNEQFF. In nucleotides, the CDR3 is TGTGCCTGGAGAAATGGACGGGGAATTGGCAATGAGCAGTTCTTC.

This clonotype was found many times. The J gene is TRBJ1-1, the V gene TRBV7-2; D is uncertain. Trimming removed 7 bases at V and 1 base at J, with 19 bases between. CDR1 is SGHTA, CDR2 FQGNSA, per germline. The CDR3 contains 16 residues. This CDR3 reads CASTSGARQRNTEAFF. CDR3 DNA: TGTGCCAGCACTTCTGGAGCGAGGCAACGGAACACTGAAGCTTTCTTT.

In its sample, this clonotype was seen many times. The chain employs TRBV2 and TRBJ1-2; 8 nucleotides line up with TRBD1. V trimming: 5 bases; J trimming: 6 bases; junction bases outside the gene matches: 2. The CDR3 extends over 12 amino acids. The germline gives CDR1 SNHLY, CDR2 FYNNEI. CDR3 in DNA: TGTGCCAGCAGTCTGGACAGGGATGGCTACACCTTC. This sequence encodes CASSLDRDGYTF.

In its sample, this clonotype was seen many times. V usage is TRBV7-2 and J usage is TRBJ2-5; TRBD1 agrees at 11 bases. With 4 bases clipped from V and 5 bases from J, the junction kept 3 bases outside the gene matches. Germline V gene sequence: CDR1 SGHTA, CDR2 FQGNSA. The CDR3 has 14 residues. DNA of the CDR3: TGTGCCAGCAGCTGGACAGGGGGCGGGGAGACCCAGTACTTC. Residues: CASSWTGGGETQYF.

The chain couples TRBV10-3 to TRBJ2-6; D ambiguous. Germline V gene data show CDR1 as ENHRY and CDR2 as SYGVKD. The ends were cut back, 10 bases at V and 2 bases at J, with 9 bases in the middle. The CDR3 extends over 13 amino acids. This CDR3 is CATQSPGANVLTF. The CDR3 DNA reads TGTGCCACCCAGTCCCCTGGGGCCAACGTCCTGACTTTC.

CDR3 in amino acids: CASSPQRGAYEQYF. The CDR3 region has the DNA TGTGCCAGCAGCCCTCAAAGGGGGGCTTACGAGCAGTACTTC. J is TRBJ2-7 and V is TRBV7-6, with D perhaps being TRBD1 or TRBD2 (6 bases each). Germline V gene lookup returns CDR1 SGHVS and CDR2 FNYEAQ. This CDR3 has 14 residues. The germline V and J ends were trimmed by 5 bases and 4 bases, with 15 bases remaining between them.

The table lists this clonotype with a few counts. The junction differs from germline at one of its ends, possibly a read error. The chain has TRBV18 and TRBJ2-1; the D is unclear. The CDR3 has 13 residues. CDR1 is KGHSH, CDR2 LQKENI, per germline. In nucleotides, the CDR3 is TGTGCCAGCTCAATCGCATCCTCCAATGAGCAGTTCTTC. Its translation: CASSIASSNEQFF. The full variable domain, rest sourced from reference TRBV18 and TRBJ2-1, is NAGVMQNPRHLVRRRGQEARLRCSPMKGHSHVYWYRQLPEEGLKFMVYLQKENIIDESGMPKERFSAEFPKEGPSILRIQQVVRGDSAAYFCASSIASSNEQFFGPGTRLTVL.

V usage is TRBV2 and J usage is TRBJ1-1; TRBD1 aligns across 7 bases. The germline V gene has CDR1 SNHLY and CDR2 FYNNEI. V shed 8 bases and J 6 bases; nucleotides not matched to a gene: 9. This CDR3 has 13 amino acids. The CDR3 reads CASGTVTGSEAFF. CDR3 sequence (DNA): TGTGCCAGCGGGACAGTGACCGGGTCTGAAGCTTTCTTT.

This chain uses TRBV28 with TRBJ2-7; D might be TRBD1 (5 bases). The CDR3 is 12 amino acids. V lost 8 bases and J 4 bases, leaving 12 bases between the germline ends. Looked up from germline, CDR1 is MDHEN and CDR2 is SYDVKM. The CDR3 loop reads CASVGDSYEQYF. The CDR3 DNA follows: TGTGCCAGCGTGGGCGACAGTTACGAGCAGTACTTC. The whole variable domain, remainder taken from reference TRBV28 and TRBJ2-7, is DVKVTQSSRYLVKRTGEKVFLECVQDMDHENMFWYRQDPGLGLRLIYFSYDVKMKEKGDIPEGYSVSREKKERFSLILESASTNQTSMYLCASVGDSYEQYFGPGTRLTVT.